Following are 22 T cell receptor beta chains from one sample sequenced in a study of high-grade serous ovarian cancer treatment subgroups. Tumor samples were obtained before definitive surgery or chemotherapy. Some clones are missing from TCRdb's copy, which holds only in-frame ones; the method was immunoSEQ multiplex PCR. The table has around 9,600 clones, 70% to 90% seen once. Sequencing was performed on tumor tissue. The receptor set was obtained from a human donor with high-grade serous ovarian cancer.

The chain recombines TRBV4-1 with TRBJ2-2; 11 bases are shared with TRBD1. The length of the CDR3 is 16 residues. Germline V lookup: CDR1 MGHRA, CDR2 YSYEKL. V lost 4 bases to trimming and J lost 5 bases; unmatched junction nucleotides: 6. CDR3 in DNA: TGCGCCAGCAGCCCCCAGGGGACAGGGGGGACCGGGGAGCTGTTTTTT. Amino acids: CASSPQGTGGTGELFF.

The V gene is TRBV5-4, the J gene TRBJ2-5, with 12 bases that match TRBD2. The CDR3 spans 15 residues. V shed 0 bases and J 5 bases; nucleotides not matched to a gene: 2. Looked up from germline, CDR1 is SGHNT and CDR2 is YYREEE (reference sequence). Here the CDR3 reads CASSLDLAGGETQYF. The CDR3 coding sequence is TGTGCCAGCAGCTTGGATCTAGCGGGGGGGGAGACCCAGTACTTC.

The V gene is TRBV10-3, the J gene TRBJ2-2; D possibly matches TRBD1 or TRBD2 (6 bases each). Germline-derived CDR1 and CDR2 are ENHRY and SYGVKD. The V end was cut by 4 bases, the J end by 1 base, with 10 bases between. CDR3 length: 15 residues. The DNA of the CDR3 is TGTGCCATCAGTGTTAGGGGGGAGAACACCGGGGAGCTGTTTTTT. Its protein product is CAISVRGENTGELFF.

This sequence joins TRBV9 and TRBJ2-3, with D perhaps being TRBD1 or TRBD2 (6 bases each). Germline CDR1 reads SGDLS; CDR2 reads YYNGEE. V lost 4 bases and J lost 1, with 13 bases in between. This CDR3 contains 15 residues. The CDR3 loop is CASSLGGLGTDTQYF. The CDR3 DNA sequence: TGTGCCAGCAGCCTAGGGGGACTTGGCACAGATACGCAGTATTTT.

This clone showed up just once. The gene calls are TRBV2 and TRBJ2-1; possible D gene TRBD2, 5 bases. Germline V lookup: CDR1 SNHLY, CDR2 FYNNEI. The CDR3 loop spans 16 amino acids. V dropped 1 base and J dropped 0 bases, with 10 bases sitting between them. The CDR3 region has the DNA TGTGCCAGCAGTGAAGAGCGAGCGGTCTCCTACAATGAGCAGTTCTTC. As protein: CASSEERAVSYNEQFF. The variable domain in full, completed from reference TRBV2 and TRBJ2-1, reads EPEVTQTPSHQVTQMGQEVILRCVPISNHLYFYWYRQILGQKVEFLVSFYNNEISEKSEIFDDQFSVERPDGSNFTLKIRSTKLEDSAMYFCASSEERAVSYNEQFFGPGTRLTVL.

V and J are TRBV11-2 and TRBJ2-7; D is ambiguous. Trimming took 0 bases from V and 0 from J, leaving 9 bases between them. This CDR3 has 15 amino acids. Germline V gene sequence: CDR1 SGHAT, CDR2 FQNNGV. The CDR3 loop is CASSLDRFNSYEQYF. Written as DNA, the CDR3 is TGTGCCAGCAGCTTAGATCGGTTCAACTCCTACGAGCAGTACTTC.

This rearrangement joins TRBV6-6 to TRBJ1-1; TRBD1 agrees at 10 bases. The CDR3 loop spans 14 amino acids. Germline CDR1 reads MNHNY; CDR2 reads SVGAGI (reference sequence). The V segment lost 2 bases and the J segment 6 bases; nucleotides outside the gene matches: 3. The CDR3 bases are TGTGCCAGCAGTTACCTCGGACAGGGGGCTGAAGCTTTCTTT. This sequence encodes CASSYLGQGAEAFF.

This chain joins TRBV6-5 and TRBJ1-6, with a possible D match to TRBD1 (5 bases). This CDR3 region has 15 residues. Germline lookup yields CDR1 MNHEY and CDR2 SVGAGI. V lost 4 bases, J lost 6 bases, and 13 bases lay in between. The CDR3 DNA reads TGTGCCAGCAGTTCCGATGGGGCTGGTAATTCACCCCTCCACTTT. Encoded protein: CASSSDGAGNSPLHF.

This clone has only one observation. The rearrangement joins TRBV9 to TRBJ1-1; D unresolved. Germline V gives CDR1 SGDLS, CDR2 YYNGEE. Trimming stripped 2 bases from V and 1 base from J, with 6 bases between. The CDR3 contains 13 residues. This CDR3 reads CASSVHTNTEAFF. Written as DNA, the CDR3 is TGTGCCAGCAGCGTCCATACGAACACTGAAGCTTTCTTT.

This rearrangement joins TRBV19 to TRBJ2-5, with D hard to call. The CDR3 contains 13 residues. Per the germline V gene, CDR1 is LNHDA and CDR2 is SQIVND (reference sequence). V shed 3 bases and J shed 2 bases, with 7 bases lying between them. The CDR3 reads CASSMGLQETQYF. The CDR3 DNA reads as TGTGCCAGTAGTATGGGCCTTCAAGAGACCCAGTACTTC.

V is TRBV2 and J is TRBJ2-1; TRBD2 might be the D (6 bases). Trimming stripped 3 bases from V and 3 bases from J, with 9 bases between. The CDR3 sequence is 14 residues long. Germline V gene data show CDR1 as SNHLY and CDR2 as FYNNEI. In DNA, the CDR3 is TGTGCCAGCAGTGACTCGGGAGTCTACAATGAGCAGTTCTTC. This translates into CASSDSGVYNEQFF.

The chain combines TRBV5-6 with TRBJ1-2, with 7 bases that match TRBD1. This CDR3 contains 16 residues. Germline V lookup: CDR1 SGHDT, CDR2 YYEEEE. The V gene end was trimmed by 0 bases and the J gene end by 4 bases; junction bases not matched to a gene: 9. The CDR3 DNA follows: TGTGCCAGCAGCTTGGTGGAATTGGACAGGCTCTATGGCTACACCTTC. It specifies CASSLVELDRLYGYTF.

V gene TRBV7-9 combines with J gene TRBJ1-1; D unresolved. V was pared by 4 bases and J by 0 bases, with 6 bases between. CDR1 is SEHNR, CDR2 FQNEAQ, per germline (reference sequence). The CDR3 loop spans 13 amino acids. CDR3 in amino acids: CASSSPMNTEAFF. CDR3 sequence (DNA): TGTGCCAGCAGCTCCCCAATGAACACTGAAGCTTTCTTT.

The V call is TRBV5-1, the J call TRBJ2-7; TRBD1 aligns across 8 bases. Germline CDR1 is SGHRS and CDR2 is YFSETQ. V was pared by 4 bases and J by 2 bases, with 5 bases of the junction left unmatched. The CDR3 spans 14 residues. The CDR3 loop reads CASSLQGGPYEQYF. The DNA for the CDR3 is TGCGCCAGCAGCCTACAGGGGGGCCCCTACGAGCAGTACTTC.

The rearrangement joins TRBV28 to TRBJ1-6; D remains ambiguous. Germline lookup yields CDR1 MDHEN and CDR2 SYDVKM. The CDR3 extends over 13 amino acids. Between the trimmed V and J ends, which lost 6 bases and 10 bases, there was a span of 13 bases. The CDR3 protein is CASSPNPESPLHF. The CDR3 nucleotides read TGTGCCAGCAGCCCAAACCCGGAATCACCCCTCCACTTT. The full variable domain, completed using reference TRBV28 and TRBJ1-6, is DVKVTQSSRYLVKRTGEKVFLECVQDMDHENMFWYRQDPGLGLRLIYFSYDVKMKEKGDIPEGYSVSREKKERFSLILESASTNQTSMYLCASSPNPESPLHFGNGTRLTVT.

J is TRBJ2-3 and V is TRBV27; 8 bases are a match to TRBD2. The germline gives CDR1 MNHEY, CDR2 SMNVEV (reference sequence). V lost 3 bases to trimming and J lost 8 bases; unmatched junction nucleotides: 10. This CDR3 is 15 amino acids long. The CDR3 loop is CASSFGTRRAGTQYF. In nucleotides, the CDR3 is TGTGCCAGCAGTTTCGGGACTAGGAGGGCAGGTACGCAGTATTTT.

V and J are TRBV11-2 and TRBJ2-7; 9 bases agree with TRBD1. V trimming: 5 bases; J trimming: 7 bases; junction bases outside the gene matches: 9. The CDR3 is made up of 14 amino acids. CDR1 is SGHAT, CDR2 FQNNGV, per germline. CDR3 sequence: CASSQGQGREEQYF. DNA of the CDR3: TGTGCCAGCAGCCAAGGACAGGGGAGGGAGGAGCAGTACTTC.

The chain combines TRBV4-1 with TRBJ2-7, with D unresolved. The ends were cut back, 1 base at V and 6 bases at J, with 16 bases in the middle. Germline CDR1 is MGHRA and CDR2 is YSYEKL. CDR3 size: 15 residues. In nucleotides, the CDR3 is TGCGCCAGCAGCCAAGTCCCGACTGACATGAGCGAGCAGTACTTC. Encoded protein: CASSQVPTDMSEQYF.

This clone has only one observation. The chain couples TRBV4-1 to TRBJ2-3, with 9 bases fitting TRBD2. Germline V CDR1 and CDR2: MGHRA, YSYEKL. The CDR3 length is 16 residues. After removal of 0 bases from V and 2 bases from J, the junction contained 3 bases not matched to a gene. CDR3 in DNA: TGCGCCAGCAGCCAAGATAGCGGGGGAATCACAGATACGCAGTATTTT. Amino acid sequence: CASSQDSGGITDTQYF.

The gene calls are TRBV6-5 and TRBJ2-2; 8 bases match TRBD1. This CDR3 has 15 residues. The V gene end was trimmed by 4 bases and the J gene end by 1 base; junction bases not matched to a gene: 2. CDR1 and CDR2 (germline): MNHEY, SVGAGI. The CDR3 DNA reads as TGTGCCAGCAGTTCCGGACAGGGGAACACCGGGGAGCTGTTTTTT. Translating it yields CASSSGQGNTGELFF.

The chain uses TRBV6-6 and TRBJ1-5; 7 nucleotides align to TRBD1. V lost 6 bases to trimming and J lost 3 bases; unmatched junction nucleotides: 11. The CDR3 is 16 amino acids. The germline V gene encodes CDR1 MNHNY and CDR2 SVGAGI (reference sequence). CDR3: CASSNWQGVNNQPQHF. The CDR3 DNA is TGTGCCAGCAGCAACTGGCAGGGGGTGAACAATCAGCCCCAGCATTTT.

This clone was counted only a few times. J is TRBJ1-2 and V is TRBV6-4, with D possibly being TRBD1 (5 bases). CDR1 and CDR2 (germline): MRHNA, SNTAGT. Trimming left V 6 bases short and J 6 bases short, with 14 bases between. The CDR3 is 13 residues long. CDR3 loop: CASRRDSFDGYTF. CDR3 bases: TGTGCCAGCAGAAGAGACAGTTTTGATGGCTACACCTTC.